What follows are 18 T cell receptor beta chains derived from one specimen sequenced in a study of blood T cells in healthy people across ages. A sample-barcoded 5' primer and a J-beta primer mix were used in a second PCR of about 6 to 11 cycles. TCRdb reprocessed the 5' RACE reads via MiXCR and lists one record per CDR3 protein. The sample shows approximately 850,000 distinct CDR3 sequences, more than 45% of them seen only once. Material: blood. The receptors stem from a man aged 30-40 years in good health.

This clonotype showed up just once. This chain links TRBV27 with TRBJ1-2; a possible D gene is TRBD1 (6 bases). The germline V gene has CDR1 MNHEY and CDR2 SMNVEV (reference sequence). This CDR3 contains 15 residues. V lost 2 bases and J 5 bases, leaving 15 bases between the germline ends. The CDR3 nucleotides are TGTGCCAGCAGTTTAATCCCGGGGGCGATTTATGGCTACACCTTC. As protein: CASSLIPGAIYGYTF.

This chain connects TRBV7-2 to TRBJ2-1; no definite D call. Matching the DNA end better, TRBJ2-7 makes the J call doubtful. Germline V gene lookup returns CDR1 SGHTA and CDR2 FQGNSA. CDR3 length: 14 residues. The CDR3: CASSPEWAYNEQYF. The CDR3 coding sequence is TGTGCCAGCAGCCCCGAGTGGGCCTACAATGAGCAGTACTTC.

V is TRBV5-1 and J is TRBJ1-1, with unresolved D. The CDR3 runs 15 residues. The V and J ends lost 4 bases and 5 bases respectively, with 18 bases between them. Germline lookup yields CDR1 SGHRS and CDR2 YFSETQ. The CDR3 sequence is CASSQVGGPFTEAFF. In DNA form, the CDR3 reads TGCGCCAGCAGCCAAGTCGGTGGCCCTTTTACTGAAGCTTTCTTT. Looking up the rest from reference TRBV5-1 and TRBJ1-1 gives the full variable domain: KAGVTQTPRYLIKTRGQQVTLSCSPISGHRSVSWYQQTPGQGLQFLFEYFSETQRNKGNFPGRFSGRQFSNSRSEMNVSTLELGDSALYLCASSQVGGPFTEAFFGQGTRLTVV.

The rearrangement uses TRBV30 and TRBJ1-3; no firm D call. The CDR3 has 13 residues. Germline-derived CDR1 and CDR2 are GTSNPN and SVGIG (reference sequence). The V and J ends lost 0 bases and 8 bases respectively, with 11 bases between them. The DNA of the CDR3 is TGTGCCTGGAGTGTAAACAGCGGGGACACCATATATTTT. Amino acid sequence: CAWSVNSGDTIYF.

The chain is built from TRBV7-9 and TRBJ1-4; D gene uncertain. Trimming took off 1 base at V and 0 bases at J, with 6 bases between the two ends. CDR1 and CDR2 from the germline V gene are SEHNR and FQNEAQ (reference sequence). The CDR3 runs to 15 residues. The CDR3 bases are TGTGCCAGCAGCTTAGAGTCTGCAACTAATGAAAAACTGTTTTTT. This encodes CASSLESATNEKLFF.

The chain joins TRBV5-1 to TRBJ2-7; 9 nucleotides match TRBD1. The CDR3 spans 15 residues. CDR1 and CDR2 from the germline V gene are SGHRS and YFSETQ. The junction had 5 bases not matched to a gene; V was cut back by 1 base and J by 3 bases. CDR3 bases: TGCGCCAGCAGCTTGACTGGACAGGGGTACTACGAGCAGTACTTC. Protein sequence: CASSLTGQGYYEQYF.

Only a few counts were recorded for this clonotype. The V gene is TRBV12-3 or TRBV12-4, the J gene TRBJ2-1; 7 nucleotides agree with TRBD1. Losses at the gene ends were 7 bases for V and 8 bases for J; bases not matched to a gene: 5. The CDR3 covers 12 residues. The CDR3 is CASTNRGDEQFF. The CDR3 nucleotides are TGTGCCAGCACCAACAGGGGCGATGAGCAGTTCTTC.

V is TRBV3-1 and J is TRBJ2-7; maybe TRBD2 (5 bases). This CDR3 spans 14 amino acids. In germline, CDR1 is LGHDT, CDR2 YNNKEL (reference sequence). Trimming took 3 bases from V and 6 from J, leaving 15 bases between them. For the CDR3, the DNA is TGTGCCAGCAGCCAGTACGGGGAGCCCTGCGAGCAGTACTTC. This codes for CASSQYGEPCEQYF.

This clonotype was detected many times. V and J are TRBV10-3 and TRBJ2-7; 13 bases fit TRBD2. The V gene end was trimmed by 2 bases and the J gene end by 3 bases; junction bases not matched to a gene: 1. This CDR3 region has 15 residues. Per germline, CDR1 ENHRY and CDR2 SYGVKD. CDR3 in amino acids: CAISERTSGGYEQYF. The CDR3, as DNA: TGTGCCATCAGTGAGAGGACTAGCGGGGGCTACGAGCAGTACTTC.

The rearrangement uses TRBV29-1 and TRBJ2-3; 10 bases are a match to TRBD2. This CDR3 region has 18 residues. V was pared by 4 bases and J by 2 bases, with 15 bases of the junction left unmatched. Germline V gene lookup returns CDR1 SQVTM and CDR2 ANQGSEA. The CDR3 region is CSVVILAGLPTYTDTQYF. For the CDR3, the DNA is TGCAGCGTTGTAATACTAGCGGGGTTACCAACTTACACAGATACGCAGTATTTT.

The chain combines TRBV6-1 with TRBJ2-3, with unresolved D. CDR1 is MNHNS and CDR2 is SASEGT in the germline V gene. Trimming pared 6 bases from V and 0 bases from J, leaving 13 bases between. The CDR3 is 15 residues long. CDR3 loop: CASRPRLASTDTQYF. CDR3 DNA sequence: TGTGCCAGCAGGCCTCGATTAGCCAGCACAGATACGCAGTATTTT.

The V and J genes are TRBV6-6 and TRBJ1-2, with 7 bases aligning to TRBD1. Germline V gene sequence: CDR1 MNHNY, CDR2 SVGAGI (reference sequence). J was trimmed by 1 base and V by 7 bases; bases with no gene match: 9. This CDR3 has 15 amino acids. The CDR3 is CASIPQGGVNYGYTF. CDR3 coding DNA: TGTGCCAGCATCCCCCAGGGGGGAGTTAACTATGGCTACACCTTC.

The sample holds a few counts of this clonotype. The V call is TRBV18, the J call TRBJ1-4; 7 bases map to TRBD1. The CDR3 has 15 amino acids. Losses at the gene ends were 6 bases for V and 0 bases for J; bases not matched to a gene: 4. Germline CDR1 KGHSH, CDR2 LQKENI. The CDR3 protein is CASSRGTATNEKLFF. The DNA of the CDR3 is TGTGCCAGCTCCCGCGGGACAGCAACTAATGAAAAACTGTTTTTT.

The rearrangement uses TRBV7-8 and TRBJ2-5; 12 nucleotides align to TRBD2. The CDR3 contains 16 residues. Germline V CDR1 and CDR2: SGHVS, FQNEAQ. V trimming: 0 bases; J trimming: 9 bases; junction bases outside the gene matches: 8. CDR3 sequence reads: CASSLAGLAGGWAQYF. In nucleotides, the CDR3 is TGTGCCAGCAGCTTAGCGGGACTAGCGGGTGGGTGGGCCCAGTACTTC.

The V and J genes are TRBV6-5 and TRBJ1-2, with TRBD1 matching over 8 bases. Unmatched junction bases numbered 12, after V lost 5 bases and J lost 7 bases. CDR3 length: 15 amino acids. The germline V gene encodes CDR1 MNHEY and CDR2 SVGAGI. The CDR3 sequence is CASSDRDRKSSGYTF. In nucleotides, the CDR3 is TGTGCCAGCAGTGACCGGGACAGGAAATCCTCTGGCTACACCTTC.

V and J are TRBV10-2 and TRBJ2-2; a weak D match, TRBD2 (6 bases). The V end was cut by 7 bases, the J end by 3 bases, with 15 bases between. Germline assignment: CDR1 WSHSY and CDR2 SAAADI. This CDR3 has 15 amino acids. CDR3 protein: CASKGLTLDTGELFF. CDR3 bases: TGCGCCAGCAAGGGACTTACTCTAGACACCGGGGAGCTGTTTTTT.

A few counts support this clonotype. This sequence joins TRBV9 and TRBJ2-5, with 11 bases identical to TRBD2. V shed 0 bases and J 7 bases; nucleotides not matched to a gene: 2. This CDR3 comprises 14 residues. Germline V gene sequence: CDR1 SGDLS, CDR2 YYNGEE. The CDR3 here is CASSVETSGTTQYF. DNA of the CDR3: TGTGCCAGCAGCGTAGAGACTAGCGGGACGACCCAGTACTTC. Looking up the rest from reference TRBV9 and TRBJ2-5 gives the full variable domain: DSGVTQTPKHLITATGQRVTLRCSPRSGDLSVYWYQQSLDQGLQFLIQYYNGEERAKGNILERFSAQQFPDLHSELNLSSLELGDSALYFCASSVETSGTTQYFGPGTRLLVL.

The V call is TRBV30, the J call TRBJ2-3; D unclear. The CDR3 extends over 12 amino acids. The V gene's germline CDR1 is GTSNPN and CDR2 SVGIG (reference sequence). V was shortened by 1 base and J by 6 bases, with 8 bases between the two germline ends. CDR3 in amino acids: CAWSASRDTQYF. CDR3 DNA: TGTGCCTGGAGTGCCTCTCGGGATACGCAGTATTTT.